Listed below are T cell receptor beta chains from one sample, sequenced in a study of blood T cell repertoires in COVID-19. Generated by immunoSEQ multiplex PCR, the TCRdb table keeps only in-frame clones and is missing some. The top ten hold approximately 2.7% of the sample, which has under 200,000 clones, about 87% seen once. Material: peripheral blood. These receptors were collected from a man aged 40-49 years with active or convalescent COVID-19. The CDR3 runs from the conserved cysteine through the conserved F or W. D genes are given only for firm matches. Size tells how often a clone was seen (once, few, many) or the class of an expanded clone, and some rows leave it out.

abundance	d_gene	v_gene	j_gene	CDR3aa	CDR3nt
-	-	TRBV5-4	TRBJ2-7	CAVGTGDSHEQYF	TGTGCCGTAGGAACGGGGGACAGCCACGAGCAGTACTTC
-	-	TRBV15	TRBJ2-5	CATSRAAHGETQYF	TGTGCCACCAGCAGAGCGGCGCACGGGGAGACCCAGTACTTC
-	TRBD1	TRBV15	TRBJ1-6	CATSRGQGAPLHF	TGTGCCACCAGCAGGGGACAGGGTGCACCCCTCCACTTT
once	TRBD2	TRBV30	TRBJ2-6	CAWSALAGGANVLTF	TGTGCCTGGAGCGCCTTAGCGGGGGGGGCCAACGTCCTGACTTTC
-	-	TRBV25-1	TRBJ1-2	CASSPDRLGGPDGYTF	TGTGCCAGCAGTCCCGACCGGCTGGGCGGGCCCGATGGCTACACCTTC
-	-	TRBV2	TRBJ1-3	CASSEGLIGNTIYF	TGTGCCAGCAGTGAGGGACTCATTGGAAACACCATATATTTT
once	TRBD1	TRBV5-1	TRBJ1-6	CASSLAQGANNSPLHF	TGCGCCAGCAGCTTGGCTCAGGGGGCGAATAATTCACCCCTCCACTTT
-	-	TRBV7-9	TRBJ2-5	CASSLRQPETQYF	TGTGCCAGCAGCTTGAGGCAGCCGGAGACCCAGTACTTC
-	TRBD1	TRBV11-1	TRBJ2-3	CASSRPTGGGDTQYF	TGTGCCAGCAGCCGCCCGACAGGGGGTGGAGATACGCAGTATTTT
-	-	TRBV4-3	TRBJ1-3	CASSQWAGGRNTIYF	TGCGCCAGCAGCCAATGGGCAGGTGGGCGAAACACCATATATTTT
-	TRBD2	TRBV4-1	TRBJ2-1	CASSHPGGTSGGDSYNEQFF	TGCGCCAGCAGCCATCCAGGAGGGACTAGCGGGGGCGACTCCTACAATGAGCAGTTCTTC
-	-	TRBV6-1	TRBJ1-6	CASREVGRGRSPLHF	TGTGCCAGCAGGGAAGTCGGCAGGGGACGCTCACCCCTCCACTTT
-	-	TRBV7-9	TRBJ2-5	CASSFGAQETQYF	TGTGCCAGCAGCTTTGGGGCGCAAGAGACCCAGTACTTC
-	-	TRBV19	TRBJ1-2	CASSISGFYGYTF	TGTGCCAGTAGTATATCAGGGTTTTATGGCTACACCTTC
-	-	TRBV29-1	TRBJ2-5	CSVEQGGGGETQYF	TGCAGCGTTGAACAGGGTGGGGGCGGAGAGACCCAGTACTTC
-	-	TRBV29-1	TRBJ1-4	CSAQQGPNEKLFF	TGCAGCGCGCAACAGGGACCTAATGAAAAACTGTTTTTT
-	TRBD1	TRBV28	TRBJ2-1	CATSRIGTDLMSSYNEQFF	TGTGCCACCTCTCGAATCGGGACAGACCTCATGTCCTCCTACAATGAGCAGTTCTTC
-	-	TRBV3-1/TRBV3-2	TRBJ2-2	CASSLQGTGELFF	TGTGCCAGCAGCCTACAGGGAACCGGGGAGCTGTTTTTT
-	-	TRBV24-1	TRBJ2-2	CATSDLRRDGELFF	TGTGCCACCAGTGATTTGCGCAGGGACGGGGAGCTGTTTTTT
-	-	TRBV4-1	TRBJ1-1	CASSQGTLEDTEAFF	TGCGCCAGCAGCCAAGGGACTTTGGAGGACACTGAAGCTTTCTTT
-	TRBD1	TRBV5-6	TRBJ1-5	CASSFRVNRGDNQPQHF	TGTGCCAGCAGCTTTCGGGTAAACAGGGGGGACAATCAGCCCCAGCATTTT
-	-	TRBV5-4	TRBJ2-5	CASSLAGRRETQYF	TGTGCCAGCAGCTTGGCGGGGAGGAGAGAGACCCAGTACTTC
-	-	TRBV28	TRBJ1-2	CASHGMLYGYTF	TGTGCCAGTCACGGGATGCTCTATGGCTACACCTTC
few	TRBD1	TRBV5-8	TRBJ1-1	CASSLAGGNTEAFF	TGTGCCAGCAGCTTGGCAGGGGGCAACACTGAAGCTTTCTTT
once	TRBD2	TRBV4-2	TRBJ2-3	CASSQVTSGTDTQYF	TGTGCCAGCAGCCAAGTGACTAGCGGCACAGATACGCAGTATTTT
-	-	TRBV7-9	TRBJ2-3	CASSLGQDPDTQYF	TGTGCCAGCAGCTTAGGACAGGACCCCGATACGCAGTATTTT
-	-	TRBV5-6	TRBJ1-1	CASSFLGQHTEAFF	TGTGCCAGCAGCTTCTTAGGACAGCACACTGAAGCTTTCTTT
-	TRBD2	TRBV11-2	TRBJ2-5	CASVKNSGGVGETQYF	TGTGCCAGCGTCAAGAACAGCGGGGGGGTTGGAGAGACCCAGTACTTC
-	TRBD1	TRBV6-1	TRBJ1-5	CASSEYRGQGQPQHF	TGTGCCAGCAGTGAGTACAGGGGGCAAGGTCAGCCCCAGCATTTT
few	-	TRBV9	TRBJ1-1	CASSYNQGTEAFF	TGTGCCAGCAGCTACAATCAGGGTACTGAAGCTTTCTTT
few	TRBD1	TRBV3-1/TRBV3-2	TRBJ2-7	CASSQVQGAEEQYF	TGTGCCAGCAGCCAAGTGCAGGGGGCGGAGGAGCAGTACTTC
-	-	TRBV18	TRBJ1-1	CASSPEEPPEAFF	TGTGCCAGCTCACCAGAGGAACCCCCTGAAGCTTTCTTT
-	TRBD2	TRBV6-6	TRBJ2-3	CASRGLVGVDTQYF	TGTGCCAGCAGGGGACTAGTGGGTGTAGATACGCAGTATTTT
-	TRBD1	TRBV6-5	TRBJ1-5	CASSWDRGAQPQHF	TGTGCCAGCAGTTGGGACAGGGGCGCCCAGCCCCAGCATTTT
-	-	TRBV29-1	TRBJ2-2	CSVSSGTGELFF	TGCAGCGTTTCCAGCGGAACCGGGGAGCTGTTTTTT
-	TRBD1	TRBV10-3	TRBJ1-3	CAISLGQVSSGNTIYF	TGTGCCATCAGTTTAGGACAGGTTTCCTCTGGAAACACCATATATTTT
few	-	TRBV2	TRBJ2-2	CASSELGRDTGELFF	TGTGCCAGCAGTGAATTAGGCAGGGACACCGGGGAGCTGTTTTTT
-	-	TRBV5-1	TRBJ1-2	CASNPLGGSMGYTF	TGCGCCAGCAACCCCCTAGGGGGTAGTATGGGCTACACCTTC
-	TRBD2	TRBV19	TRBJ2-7	CASSPGRVWWQYF	TGTGCCAGTAGCCCCGGGAGGGTATGGTGGCAGTACTTC
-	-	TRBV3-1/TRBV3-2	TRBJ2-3	CASSPPRAGDTQYF	TGTGCCAGCAGCCCCCCAAGGGCGGGAGATACGCAGTATTTT
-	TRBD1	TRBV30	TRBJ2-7	CAWTLGQLREQYF	TGTGCCTGGACCTTGGGACAGCTTCGCGAGCAGTACTTC
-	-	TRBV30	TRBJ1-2	CAWWSEAARYGYTF	TGTGCCTGGTGGTCAGAGGCAGCACGGTATGGCTACACCTTC
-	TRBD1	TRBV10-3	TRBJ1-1	CAISEPTGAHTEAFF	TGTGCCATCAGTGAACCCACAGGGGCCCACACTGAAGCTTTCTTT